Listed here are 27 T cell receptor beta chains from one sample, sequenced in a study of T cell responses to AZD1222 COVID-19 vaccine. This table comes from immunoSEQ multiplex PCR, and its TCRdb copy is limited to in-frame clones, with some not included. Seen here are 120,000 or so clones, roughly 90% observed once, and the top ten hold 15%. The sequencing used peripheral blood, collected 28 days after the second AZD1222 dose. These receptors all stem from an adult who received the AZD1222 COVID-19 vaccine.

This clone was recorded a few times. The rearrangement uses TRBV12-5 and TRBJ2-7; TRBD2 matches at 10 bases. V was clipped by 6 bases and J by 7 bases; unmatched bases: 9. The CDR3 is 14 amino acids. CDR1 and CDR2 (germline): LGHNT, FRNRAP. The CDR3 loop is CASGLAGGLREQYF. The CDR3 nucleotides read TGTGCTAGTGGATTAGCGGGGGGACTACGAGAGCAGTACTTC.

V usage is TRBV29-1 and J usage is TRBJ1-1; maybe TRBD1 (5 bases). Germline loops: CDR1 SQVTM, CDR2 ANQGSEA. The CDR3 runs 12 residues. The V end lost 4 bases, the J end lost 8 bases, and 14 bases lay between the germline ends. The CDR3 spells CSVVQGNTEAFF. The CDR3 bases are TGCAGCGTTGTCCAGGGCAATACCGAAGCTTTCTTT. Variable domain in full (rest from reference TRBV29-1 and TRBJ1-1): SAVISQKPSRDICQRGTSLTIQCQVDSQVTMMFWYRQQPGQSLTLIATANQGSEATYESGFVIDKFPISRPNLTFSTLTVSNMSPEDSSIYLCSVVQGNTEAFFGQGTRLTVV.

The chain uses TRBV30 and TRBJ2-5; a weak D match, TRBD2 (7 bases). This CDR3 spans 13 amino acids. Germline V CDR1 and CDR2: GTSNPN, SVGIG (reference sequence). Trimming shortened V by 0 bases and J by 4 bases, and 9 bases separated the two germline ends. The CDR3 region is CAWSVGGPETQYF. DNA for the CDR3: TGTGCCTGGAGTGTCGGGGGGCCAGAGACCCAGTACTTC.

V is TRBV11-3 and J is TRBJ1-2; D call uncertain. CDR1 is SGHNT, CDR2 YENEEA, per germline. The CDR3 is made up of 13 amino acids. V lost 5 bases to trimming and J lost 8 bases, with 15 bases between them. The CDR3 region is CASSPAGVGGYTF. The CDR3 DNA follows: TGTGCCAGCAGCCCAGCGGGCGTGGGAGGCTACACCTTC.

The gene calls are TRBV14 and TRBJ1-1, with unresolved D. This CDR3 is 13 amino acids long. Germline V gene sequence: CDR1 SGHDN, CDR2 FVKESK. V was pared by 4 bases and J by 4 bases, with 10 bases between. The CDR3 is CASSLNRRTEAFF. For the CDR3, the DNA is TGTGCCAGCAGCCTGAACCGCCGCACTGAAGCTTTCTTT.

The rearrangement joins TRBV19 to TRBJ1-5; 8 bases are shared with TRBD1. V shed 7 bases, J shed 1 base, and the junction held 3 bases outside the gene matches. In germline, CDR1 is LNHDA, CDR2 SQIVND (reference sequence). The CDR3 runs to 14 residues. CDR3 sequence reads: CASTDRVSNQPQHF. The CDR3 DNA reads TGTGCCAGTACGGACAGGGTGAGCAATCAGCCCCAGCATTTT.

As DNA, the CDR3 is TGTGCCAGCAGCTTGGGGGTCGTGAGGGGAGGTAATCAGCCCCAGCATTTT. It codes for CASSLGVVRGGNQPQHF. J is TRBJ1-5 and V is TRBV7-2, with D possibly being TRBD1 (5 bases). Trimming took 3 bases from V and 4 from J, leaving 19 bases between them. CDR1 is SGHTA and CDR2 is FQGNSA in the germline V gene. The CDR3 has 17 amino acids. The full variable domain, its missing parts supplied by reference TRBV7-2 and TRBJ1-5, is GAGVSQSPSNKVTEKGKDVELRCDPISGHTALYWYRQSLGQGLEFLIYFQGNSAPDKSGLPSDRFSAERTGGSVSTLTIQRTQQEDSAVYLCASSLGVVRGGNQPQHFGDGTRLSIL.

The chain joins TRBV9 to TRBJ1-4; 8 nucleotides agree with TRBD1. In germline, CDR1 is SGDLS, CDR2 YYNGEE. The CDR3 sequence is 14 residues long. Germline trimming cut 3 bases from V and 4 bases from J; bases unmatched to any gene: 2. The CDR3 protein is CASSDGQGNEKLFF. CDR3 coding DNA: TGTGCCAGCAGCGATGGACAGGGTAATGAAAAACTGTTTTTT. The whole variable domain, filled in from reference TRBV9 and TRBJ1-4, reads DSGVTQTPKHLITATGQRVTLRCSPRSGDLSVYWYQQSLDQGLQFLIQYYNGEERAKGNILERFSAQQFPDLHSELNLSSLELGDSALYFCASSDGQGNEKLFFGSGTQLSVL.

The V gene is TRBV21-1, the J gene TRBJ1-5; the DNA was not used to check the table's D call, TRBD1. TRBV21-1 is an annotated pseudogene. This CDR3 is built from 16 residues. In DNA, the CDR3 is TGTGCCAGCGGATACCGGGACAATTTTAGCAATCAGCCCCAGCATTTT. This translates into CASGYRDNFSNQPQHF.

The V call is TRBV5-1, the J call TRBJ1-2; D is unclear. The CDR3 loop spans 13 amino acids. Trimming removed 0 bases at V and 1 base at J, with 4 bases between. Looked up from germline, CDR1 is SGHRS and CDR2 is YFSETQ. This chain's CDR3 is CASSLGVNYGYTF. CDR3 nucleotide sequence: TGCGCCAGCAGCTTGGGAGTTAACTATGGCTACACCTTC.

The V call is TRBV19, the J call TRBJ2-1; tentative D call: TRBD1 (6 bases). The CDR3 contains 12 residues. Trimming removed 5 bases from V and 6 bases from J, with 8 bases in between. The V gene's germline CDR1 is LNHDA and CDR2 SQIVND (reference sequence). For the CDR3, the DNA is TGTGCCAGTAGTCAGGGGATCAATGAGCAGTTCTTC. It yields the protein CASSQGINEQFF.

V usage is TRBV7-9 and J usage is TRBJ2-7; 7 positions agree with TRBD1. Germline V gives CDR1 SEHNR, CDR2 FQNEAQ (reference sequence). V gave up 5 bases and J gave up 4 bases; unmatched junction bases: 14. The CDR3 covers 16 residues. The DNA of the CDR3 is TGTGCCAGCAGCATGTTCCGGGACAGCTTCGCATACGAGCAGTACTTC. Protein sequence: CASSMFRDSFAYEQYF.

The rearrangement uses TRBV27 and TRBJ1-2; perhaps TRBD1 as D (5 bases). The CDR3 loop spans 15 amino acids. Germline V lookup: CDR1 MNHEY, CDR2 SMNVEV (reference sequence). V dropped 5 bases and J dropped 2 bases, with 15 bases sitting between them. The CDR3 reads CASSLAAGENYGYTF. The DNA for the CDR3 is TGTGCCAGCAGTCTAGCCGCGGGGGAGAACTATGGCTACACCTTC.

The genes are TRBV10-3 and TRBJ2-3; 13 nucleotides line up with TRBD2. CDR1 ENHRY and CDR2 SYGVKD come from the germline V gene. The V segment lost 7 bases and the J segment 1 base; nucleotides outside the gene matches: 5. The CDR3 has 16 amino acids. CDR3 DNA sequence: TGTGCCATCACCCGGACTAGCGGGGGCCGCACAGATACGCAGTATTTT. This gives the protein CAITRTSGGRTDTQYF.

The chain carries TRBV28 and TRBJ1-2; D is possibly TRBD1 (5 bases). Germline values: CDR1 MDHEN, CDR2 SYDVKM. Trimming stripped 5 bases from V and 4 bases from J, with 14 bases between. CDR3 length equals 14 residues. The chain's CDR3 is CASSAGSVGYGYTF. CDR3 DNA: TGTGCCAGCAGTGCAGGGTCCGTCGGCTATGGCTACACCTTC.

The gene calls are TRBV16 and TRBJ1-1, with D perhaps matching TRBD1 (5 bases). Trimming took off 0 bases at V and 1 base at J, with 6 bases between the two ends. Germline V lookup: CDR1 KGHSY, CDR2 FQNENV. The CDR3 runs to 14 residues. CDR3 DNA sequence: TGTGCCAGCAGCCAATCTGGGGCGAACACTGAAGCTTTCTTT. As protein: CASSQSGANTEAFF.

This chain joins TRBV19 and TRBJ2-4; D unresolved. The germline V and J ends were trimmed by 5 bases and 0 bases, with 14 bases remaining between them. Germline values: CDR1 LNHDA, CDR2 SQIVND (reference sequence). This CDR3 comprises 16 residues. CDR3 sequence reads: CASSANPFVAKNIQYF. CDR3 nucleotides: TGTGCCAGTAGTGCCAACCCGTTTGTAGCCAAAAACATTCAGTACTTC.

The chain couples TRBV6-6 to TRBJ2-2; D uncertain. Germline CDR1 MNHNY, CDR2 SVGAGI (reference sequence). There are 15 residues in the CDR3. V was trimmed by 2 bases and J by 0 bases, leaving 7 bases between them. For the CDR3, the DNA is TGTGCCAGCAGTTACCGCATCCCGAACACCGGGGAGCTGTTTTTT. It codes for CASSYRIPNTGELFF.

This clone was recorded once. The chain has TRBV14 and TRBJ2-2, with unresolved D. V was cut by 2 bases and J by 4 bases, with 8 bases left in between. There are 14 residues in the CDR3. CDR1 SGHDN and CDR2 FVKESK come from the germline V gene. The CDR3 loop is CASSQLTPTGELFF. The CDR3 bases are TGTGCCAGCAGCCAATTGACTCCCACCGGGGAGCTGTTTTTT.

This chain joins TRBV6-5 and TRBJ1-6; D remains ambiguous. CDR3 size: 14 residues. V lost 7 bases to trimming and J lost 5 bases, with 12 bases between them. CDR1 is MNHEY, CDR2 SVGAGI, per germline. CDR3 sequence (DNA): TGTGCCAGCAACCTTGGCCAGGATAATTCACCCCTCCACTTT. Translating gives CASNLGQDNSPLHF.

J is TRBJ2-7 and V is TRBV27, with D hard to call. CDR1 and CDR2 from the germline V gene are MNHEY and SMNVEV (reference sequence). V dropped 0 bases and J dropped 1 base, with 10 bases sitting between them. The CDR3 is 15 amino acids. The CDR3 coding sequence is TGTGCCAGCAGTTTATCCGTGGACGGTTCCTACGAGCAGTACTTC. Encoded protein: CASSLSVDGSYEQYF.

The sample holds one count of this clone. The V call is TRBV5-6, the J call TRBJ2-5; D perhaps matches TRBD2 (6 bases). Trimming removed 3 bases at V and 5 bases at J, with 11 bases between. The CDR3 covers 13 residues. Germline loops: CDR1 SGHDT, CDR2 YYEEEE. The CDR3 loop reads CASSSPGGETQYF. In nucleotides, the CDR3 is TGTGCCAGCAGCTCCCCCGGAGGGGAGACCCAGTACTTC. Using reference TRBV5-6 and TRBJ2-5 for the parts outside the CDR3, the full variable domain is DAGVTQSPTHLIKTRGQQVTLRCSPKSGHDTVSWYQQALGQGPQFIFQYYEEEERQRGNFPDRFSGHQFPNYSSELNVNALLLGDSALYLCASSSPGGETQYFGPGTRLLVL.

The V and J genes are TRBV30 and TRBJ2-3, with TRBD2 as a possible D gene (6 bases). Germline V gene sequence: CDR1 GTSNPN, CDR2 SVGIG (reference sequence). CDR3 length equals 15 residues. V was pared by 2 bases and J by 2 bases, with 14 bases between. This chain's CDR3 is CAWSPLSGNTDTQYF. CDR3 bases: TGTGCCTGGAGTCCCCTTAGCGGAAACACAGATACGCAGTATTTT.

The CDR3 spells CASSLRDYYEQYF. DNA for the CDR3: TGCGCCAGCAGTCTCAGGGACTACTACGAGCAGTACTTC. This chain connects TRBV5-1 to TRBJ2-7, with TRBD2 matching 7 bases. Looked up from germline, CDR1 is SGHRS and CDR2 is YFSETQ. V was clipped by 5 bases and J by 3 bases; unmatched bases: 5. This CDR3 region has 13 residues. Variable domain in full (rest from reference TRBV5-1 and TRBJ2-7): KAGVTQTPRYLIKTRGQQVTLSCSPISGHRSVSWYQQTPGQGLQFLFEYFSETQRNKGNFPGRFSGRQFSNSRSEMNVSTLELGDSALYLCASSLRDYYEQYFGPGTRLTVT.

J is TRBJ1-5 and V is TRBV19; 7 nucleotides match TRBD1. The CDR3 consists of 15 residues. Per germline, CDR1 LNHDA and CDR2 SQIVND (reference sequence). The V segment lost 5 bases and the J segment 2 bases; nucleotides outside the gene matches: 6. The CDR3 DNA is TGTGCCAGTAGTTCCAGGGGGTTTGGCAATCAGCCCCAGCATTTT. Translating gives CASSSRGFGNQPQHF.

The DNA for the CDR3 is TGTGCCAGCAGCTCACTAGCGGGGGGCTACGAGCAGTACTTC. It yields the protein CASSSLAGGYEQYF. The chain recombines TRBV11-3 with TRBJ2-7, with 12 positions matching TRBD2. From germline, CDR1 is SGHNT and CDR2 YENEEA. This CDR3 is built from 14 residues. The junction had 1 base not matched to a gene; V was cut back by 4 bases and J by 3 bases.

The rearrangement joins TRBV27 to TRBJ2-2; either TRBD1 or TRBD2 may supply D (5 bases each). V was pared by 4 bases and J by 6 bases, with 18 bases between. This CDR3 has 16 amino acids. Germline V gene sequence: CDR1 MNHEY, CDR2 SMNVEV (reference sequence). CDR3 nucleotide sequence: TGTGCCAGCAGTTCCCGGCGAATTTTGGGACCCGGGGAGCTGTTTTTT. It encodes CASSSRRILGPGELFF.